This T cell receptor (beta chain) was observed in a study of blood T cells in healthy people across ages. Whole-study results and caveats: Donor CMV status, an unknown factor, possibly confounded changes in expanded clonotypes. The recorded TCR beta diversity per million T cells decreased in a roughly linear manner with age.

The study drew donors from healthy Caucasian individuals in Russia aged roughly 6 to 90. Regarding this clonotype: Antigen specificity is unknown.

The CDR3 extends over 16 amino acids. Germline V gene sequence: CDR1 SGHKS, CDR2 YYEKEE (reference sequence). The V gene end was trimmed by 3 bases and the J gene end by 7 bases; junction bases not matched to a gene: 14. A sample-barcoded 5' primer and a J-beta primer mix were used in a second PCR of roughly 6 to 11 cycles. Every cDNA was tagged by a template-switch adaptor with 12 random nucleotides. TCRdb analysed the 5' RACE reads with MiXCR anew, one entry per CDR3 protein. The sample comprises approximately 670,000 distinct CDR3 sequences, over 40% of which are singletons, and 30% rests with the top ten.

This TCR was recovered from an elderly man in good health. The sequenced sample consisted of blood. The rearrangement links TRBV5-5 to TRBJ2-7, with 9 bases identical to TRBD1. The CDR3 coding sequence is TGTGCCAGCAGCTGGACAGGGGACTCGAACTACAATGAGCAGTACTTC. Residues: CASSWTGDSNYNEQYF.